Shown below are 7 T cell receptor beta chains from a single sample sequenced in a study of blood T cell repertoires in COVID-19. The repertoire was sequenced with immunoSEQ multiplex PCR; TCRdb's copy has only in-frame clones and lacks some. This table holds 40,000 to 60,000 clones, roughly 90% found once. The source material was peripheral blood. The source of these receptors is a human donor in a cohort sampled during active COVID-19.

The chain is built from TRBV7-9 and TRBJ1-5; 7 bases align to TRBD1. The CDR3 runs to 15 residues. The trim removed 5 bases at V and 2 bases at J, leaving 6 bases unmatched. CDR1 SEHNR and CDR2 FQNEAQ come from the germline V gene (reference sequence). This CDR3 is CASSATGSGNQPQHF. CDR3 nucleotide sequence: TGTGCCAGCAGCGCGACAGGGTCGGGCAATCAGCCCCAGCATTTT. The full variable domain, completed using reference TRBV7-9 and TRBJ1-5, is DTGVSQNPRHKITKRGQNVTFRCDPISEHNRLYWYRQTLGQGPEFLTYFQNEAQLEKSRLLSDRFSAERPKGSFSTLEIQRTEQGDSAMYLCASSATGSGNQPQHFGDGTRLSIL.

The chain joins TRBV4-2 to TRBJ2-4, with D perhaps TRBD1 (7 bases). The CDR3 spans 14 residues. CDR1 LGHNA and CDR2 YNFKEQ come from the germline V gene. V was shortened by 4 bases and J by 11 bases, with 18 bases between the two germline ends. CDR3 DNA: TGTGCCAGCAGCCCCGAAGCGAGGAGGGGGCTTCAGTACTTC. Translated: CASSPEARRGLQYF.

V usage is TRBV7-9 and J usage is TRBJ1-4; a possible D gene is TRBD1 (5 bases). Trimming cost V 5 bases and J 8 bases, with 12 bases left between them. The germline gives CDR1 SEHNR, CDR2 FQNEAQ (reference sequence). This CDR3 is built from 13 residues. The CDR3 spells CASSPKQEEKLFF. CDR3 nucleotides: TGTGCCAGCAGCCCTAAACAGGAGGAAAAACTGTTTTTT.

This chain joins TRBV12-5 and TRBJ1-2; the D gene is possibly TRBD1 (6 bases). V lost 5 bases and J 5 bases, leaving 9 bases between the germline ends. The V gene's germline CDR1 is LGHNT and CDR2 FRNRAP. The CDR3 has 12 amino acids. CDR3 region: CASGSTGYGYTF. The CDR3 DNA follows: TGTGCTAGTGGTAGTACAGGGTATGGCTACACCTTC. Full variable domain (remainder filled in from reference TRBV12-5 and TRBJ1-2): DARVTQTPRHKVTEMGQEVTMRCQPILGHNTVFWYRQTMMQGLELLAYFRNRAPLDDSGMPKDRFSAEMPDATLATLKIQPSEPRDSAVYFCASGSTGYGYTFGSGTRLTVV.

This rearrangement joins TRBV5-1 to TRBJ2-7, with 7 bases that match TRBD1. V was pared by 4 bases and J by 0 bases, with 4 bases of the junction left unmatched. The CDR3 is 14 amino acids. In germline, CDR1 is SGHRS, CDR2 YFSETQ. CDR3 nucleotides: TGCGCCAGCAGCGGACGGGACAGCTCCTACGAGCAGTACTTC. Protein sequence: CASSGRDSSYEQYF.

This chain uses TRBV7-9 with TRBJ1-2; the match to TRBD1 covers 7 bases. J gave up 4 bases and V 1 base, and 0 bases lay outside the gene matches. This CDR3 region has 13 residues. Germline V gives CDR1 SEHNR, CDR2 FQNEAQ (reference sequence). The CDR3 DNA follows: TGTGCCAGCAGCTTAGGGGACAGCTATGGCTACACCTTC. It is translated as CASSLGDSYGYTF. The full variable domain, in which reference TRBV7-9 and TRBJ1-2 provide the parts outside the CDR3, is DTGVSQNPRHKITKRGQNVTFRCDPISEHNRLYWYRQTLGQGPEFLTYFQNEAQLEKSRLLSDRFSAERPKGSFSTLEIQRTEQGDSAMYLCASSLGDSYGYTFGSGTRLTVV.

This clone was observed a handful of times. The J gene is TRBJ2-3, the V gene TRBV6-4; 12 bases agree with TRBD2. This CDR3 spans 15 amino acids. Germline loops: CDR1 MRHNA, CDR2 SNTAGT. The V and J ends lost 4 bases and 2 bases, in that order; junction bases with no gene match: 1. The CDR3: CASSGTSGNTDTQYF. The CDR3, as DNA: TGTGCCAGCAGTGGGACTAGCGGGAACACAGATACGCAGTATTTT.